This TCR beta chain was identified during a study of shared clonotypes between healthy human individuals (dated by TCRdb to about 2020). Describing the broader study: A few men and two women, aged 18 to 49 years, made up the cohort. Leukapheresis yielded between about 0.85 and 10 billion PBMCs per donor. For each donor, CD4 naive and CD4 memory were each run on three plates, CD8 naive on two plates, and CD8 memory on one plate. To increase sequencing depth and limit assay-specific biases, TCR repertoire library preparation and sequencing were carried out by different laboratories using diverse techniques. The study deeply sequenced blood TCR repertoires of about 5 healthy adults to estimate repertoire size and the extent of clonotype sharing between individuals. What the study reported, not specific to this receptor: Sampling was restricted to blood, and TCR repertoires in tissue are likely to differ from TCR repertoires in blood. Higher generation probabilities were observed for clonotypes shared by all four sorted-subset donors than for non-shared clonotypes. Sharing across four donors was observed for roughly 5.4% of naive CD4, 3% to 3.5% of naive CD8, over 2% of memory CD4, and about 0.39% of memory CD8 clonotypes. Because the study included a small number of donors, the genetic and exposure-history diversity represented was limited. Even with the large sequencing depth, rarefaction of the sorted-subset datasets indicated that sequencing was incomplete. Pairwise subsampling led to the expectation that sequencing depth would affect the degree of clonotype sharing among donors. Naive subsets generally had larger estimated clonotype richness than memory subsets.

V is shortened by 3 bases, J by 6 bases, and the region joining them spans 15 bases. Including the terminal cysteine and phenylalanine, the CDR3 comprises 14 residues. The entry retains the CDR3 DNA only, 42 bases that are in frame from base 1. From the germline V gene, CDR1 is MGHDK and CDR2 is SYGVNS. Note on this clone: Its antigen remains undetermined. Per-base qualities were not stored, and no clone one base away is much larger.

TCR CDR3 regions were amplified from genomic DNA by multiplex PCR using the deep immunoSEQ assay. Extracted genomic DNA from each cell subset was distributed evenly across all wells of several immunoSEQ 96-well plates, and each plate was treated as a replicate. For sorted subsets, 150 to 250 ng of genomic DNA, equivalent to 25,000 to 35,000 T cell genomes, went into each replicate PCR. The purified libraries were quantified using a Qubit 3.0 fluorometer, sized with a Bioanalyzer 2100, and then quantified again using the KAPA Library Quantification kit. Every immunoSEQ 96-well plate was sequenced on a separate single-read 150-cycle Illumina NextSeq 550 flow cell. The original methods were these. The immunoSEQ output contained only junctional sequences without quality scores, so filtering could not match that applied to full-length reads. To assign V/J genes and CDR3, sequences were annotated using PyIR, a Python wrapper for IgBLAST v1.9, with IMGT germline references. Reads were filtered out if the reads had weak V/J assignments (E-value above 1e-6), no CDR3, stop codons, out-of-frame junctions, or ambiguous translated residues. V3J clonotypes were defined as sequences sharing an identical inferred V gene, J gene, and CDR3 amino acid sequence. The percentage overlap between two repertoires was calculated by dividing the number of shared unique clonotypes by the size of the smaller repertoire. Richness of each repertoire was evaluated using RTK rarefaction, the Chao1 estimator, and Recon v2.1 estimates of unobserved clonotypes. For all TCRbeta clonotypes obtained by the gDNA method from several donors, generation probabilities were computed with OLGA. Not all clones reach the TCRdb copy of this immuneACCESS table, which keeps in-frame sequences only. Checked studies attribute under half of the gap to unresolved V genes and leave the rest unexplained. V and J calls and clone size are those listed in that table; D and trimming were worked out from the DNA. The sample records around 1,900,000 clones, around 93% of which are singletons. Roughly 1.7% of the sample belongs to the ten largest clones.

CD8 naive samples were obtained by positive selection for CCR7 among CD45RO-negative cells, yielding a CD45RA+CCR7+ population from which TemRA cells were excluded. The donors were healthy, HIV-negative adults who had no recently reported acute infections or vaccinations. Only Caucasian adults living in Nashville, Tennessee, USA were represented among the donors. Blood was obtained by leukapheresis, after which PBMCs were separated by Ficoll-Histopaque density gradient centrifugation and cryopreserved in liquid nitrogen vapor phase. Purity and quantity of every magnetically sorted T cell population were checked by analytical flow cytometry. Genomic DNA was isolated from every sorted fraction and measured by UV absorbance on a Nanodrop 2000c.

The origin of this receptor is a man between 18 and 29 years old in good health. Some clones in this sample may be carry-over from other donors' samples. The rearrangement combines TRBV25-1 with TRBJ2-7; TRBD2 is a possible D gene, resting on 5 matching bases. Material for sequencing was naive CD8+ T cells from PBMCs. The cell subset or site label for this specimen denotes: CD45RA+CCR7+. CDR3 sequence: CASSDGRVRSEQYF. The nucleotides read TGTGCCAGCAGTGATGGGCGGGTTAGGAGCGAGCAGTACTTC.